This note documents a single T cell receptor (beta chain) sequence. What it binds is unknown. The data derive from a study of identical twins' blood T cells. This CDR3 has 18 amino acids. The germline V gene encodes CDR1 MNHEY and CDR2 SVGEGT. With 6 bases clipped from V and 0 bases from J, the junction kept 13 bases outside the gene matches. Findings and limits, study-wide: Top TCRbeta clonotypes were shared more with twin than unrelated donors. Twins reportedly had markedly more similar V usage than unrelated donors, even among out-of-frame TCRbeta clonotypes.

The three twin pairs were reared together, likely meeting the same infections. Both ends of each TCR cDNA library bore sample-specific barcodes. TCRdb ran MiXCR on the 5' RACE reads and lists one entry per CDR3 protein. The table lists 300,000 to 400,000 distinct CDR3 sequences, under 30% of them singletons. Sequencing used PBMCs. The rearrangement uses TRBV6-2 or TRBV6-3 and TRBJ1-5, with TRBD1 matching 8 bases. The sequence derives from a woman aged 18 to 55 in good health. The CDR3 region is CASRRTGTGPYSNQPQHF. CDR3 nucleotides: TGTGCCAGCAGGCGAACCGGGACAGGACCCTATAGCAATCAGCCCCAGCATTTT.